The sequence of this T cell receptor beta chain was determined in a study of radiotherapy plus CTLA-4 blockade in lung cancer. Clones were read by immunoSEQ multiplex PCR, and TCRdb kept only the in-frame ones, dropping some. Of 85,000 to 90,000 clones detected, approximately 86% appear once; the ten largest clones hold 16%. V lost 4 bases, J lost 4 bases, and 8 bases lay in between. Germline loops: CDR1 SGHDT, CDR2 YYEEEE. This CDR3 contains 12 residues. This clone was seen only once. The sequence was obtained from a human donor with non-small cell lung cancer that progressed on radiotherapy plus ipilimumab. The sample was peripheral blood, taken from a patient treated with radiotherapy plus ipilimumab. J is TRBJ2-5 and V is TRBV5-6; D unresolved. This CDR3 reads CASSMGSETQYF. The CDR3 DNA reads TGTGCCAGCAGCATGGGGTCAGAGACCCAGTACTTC.